This TCR beta chain emerged from a study of CD8+CD57+ T cells in acquired aplastic anemia. Patients included in sequencing had previously demonstrated CD8+CD57+ cell expansion by flow cytometry. In its sample, this clonotype was seen many times. The template used for profiling TCR beta VDJ and CDR3 was genomic DNA. TCRdb passed the reads through MiXCR, listing each CDR3 protein once. The sample consists of 150,000 or so distinct CDR3 sequences, about 50% of them appearing once. V lost 1 base, J lost 7 bases, and 11 bases lay in between. This CDR3 contains 13 residues. Germline values: CDR1 SEHNR, CDR2 FQNEAQ (reference sequence).

Sequencing was performed on sorted CD4+, CD8+, or CD8+CD57+ T cells (not recorded which) from PBMCs. This chain uses TRBV7-9 with TRBJ2-7; D tentatively fits TRBD1 or TRBD2 (5 bases each). The clonotype was recovered from a human donor with aplastic anemia. The CDR3 DNA reads as TGTGCCAGCAGCTTAGTGGGGGTGGGGGAGCAGTACTTC. Translated, it gives CASSLVGVGEQYF.